This paragraph covers one T cell receptor (beta chain) sequence. The antigen is undetermined. This specimen comes from a study of early T cells in non-severe SARS-CoV-2 infection. The overall study: Bulk RNA from unsorted whole blood was sequenced; chains were unpaired.

Findings and limits, study-wide: Comparison of clonotypes with VDJdb favored anti-spike CD8 responses while missing private and CD4 specificities.

The CDR3 has 14 amino acids. Trimming took off 7 bases at V and 2 bases at J, with 13 bases between the two ends. The protocol attached unique molecular identifiers to individual cDNA molecules. TCRdb passed the 5' RACE reads through MiXCR, listing each CDR3 protein once. The sample shows around 82,000 distinct CDR3 sequences, approximately 15% of them seen only once. The sequenced sample consisted of whole blood. The TCR sequence derives from an adult who was a healthcare worker with PCR-confirmed SARS-CoV-2 infection or an uninfected control (not recorded which). V is TRBV12-3 or TRBV12-4 and J is TRBJ2-3, with D possibly being TRBD1 (6 bases). CDR3: CASTRRQVTDTQYF. CDR3 nucleotide sequence: TGTGCCAGCACTCGACGACAGGTCACAGATACGCAGTATTTT.